This T cell receptor (beta chain) was retrieved from a study of blood T cell repertoires in COVID-19. At the level of the study: The study drew acute and convalescent COVID-19 samples from the United States, Italy and Spain.

Looked up from germline, CDR1 is LNHDA and CDR2 is SQIVND (reference sequence). Trimming cost V 4 bases and J 3 bases; bases outside gene matches: 14. The CDR3 totals 17 residues. Assay used: immunoSEQ multiplex PCR; TCRdb lists only in-frame clones, some missing. Among approximately 52,000 clones listed, less than 95% were seen once. This TCR came from a human donor in a cohort sampled during active COVID-19. The chain combines TRBV19 with TRBJ2-7, with 8 bases matching TRBD2. The sample consisted of peripheral blood. The CDR3 DNA reads TGTGCCAGTAGTACGAGGGGGATTAGCGGGACTATCTACGAGCAGTACTTC. Its protein product is CASSTRGISGTIYEQYF.